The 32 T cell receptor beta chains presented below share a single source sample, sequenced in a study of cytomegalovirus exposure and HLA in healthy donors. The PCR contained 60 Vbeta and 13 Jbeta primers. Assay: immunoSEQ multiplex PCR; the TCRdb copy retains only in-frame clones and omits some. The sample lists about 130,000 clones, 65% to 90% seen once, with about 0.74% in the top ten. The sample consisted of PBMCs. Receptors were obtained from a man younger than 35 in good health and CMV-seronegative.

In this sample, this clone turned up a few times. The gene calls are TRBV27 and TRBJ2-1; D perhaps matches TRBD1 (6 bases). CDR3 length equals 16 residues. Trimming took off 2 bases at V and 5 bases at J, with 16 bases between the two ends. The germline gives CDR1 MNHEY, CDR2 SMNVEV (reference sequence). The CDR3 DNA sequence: TGTGCCAGCAGTTTACCGGGGTACAGGGAAAACAATGAGCAGTTCTTC. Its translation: CASSLPGYRENNEQFF.

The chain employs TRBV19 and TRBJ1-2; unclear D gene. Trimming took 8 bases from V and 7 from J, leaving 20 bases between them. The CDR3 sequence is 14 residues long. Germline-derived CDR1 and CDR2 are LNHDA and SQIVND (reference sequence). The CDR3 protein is CASRIGQAPLGYTF. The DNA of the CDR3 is TGTGCCAGTCGGATTGGCCAGGCCCCCCTTGGCTACACCTTC. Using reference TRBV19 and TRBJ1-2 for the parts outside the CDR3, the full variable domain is DGGITQSPKYLFRKEGQNVTLSCEQNLNHDAMYWYRQDPGQGLRLIYYSQIVNDFQKGDIAEGYSVSREKKESFPLTVTSAQKNPTAFYLCASRIGQAPLGYTFGSGTRLTVV.

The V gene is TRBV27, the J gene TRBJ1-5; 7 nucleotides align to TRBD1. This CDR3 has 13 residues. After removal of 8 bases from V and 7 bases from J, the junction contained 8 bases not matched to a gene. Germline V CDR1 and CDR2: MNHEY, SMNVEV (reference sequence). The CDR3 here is CASRGGSGQPQHF. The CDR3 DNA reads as TGTGCCAGCCGAGGGGGCTCGGGCCAGCCCCAGCATTTT.

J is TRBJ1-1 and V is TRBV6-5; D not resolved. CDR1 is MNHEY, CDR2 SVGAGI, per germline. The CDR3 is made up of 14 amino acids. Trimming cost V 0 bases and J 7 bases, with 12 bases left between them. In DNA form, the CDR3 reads TGTGCCAGCAGTTACTCGAACCGGGTCAGTGAAGCTTTCTTT. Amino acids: CASSYSNRVSEAFF.

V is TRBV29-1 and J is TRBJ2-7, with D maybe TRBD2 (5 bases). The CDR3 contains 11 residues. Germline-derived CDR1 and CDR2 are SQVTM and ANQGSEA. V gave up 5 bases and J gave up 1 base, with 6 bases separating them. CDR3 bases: TGCAGCGTTAGACTATCCTACGAGCAGTACTTC. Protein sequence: CSVRLSYEQYF.

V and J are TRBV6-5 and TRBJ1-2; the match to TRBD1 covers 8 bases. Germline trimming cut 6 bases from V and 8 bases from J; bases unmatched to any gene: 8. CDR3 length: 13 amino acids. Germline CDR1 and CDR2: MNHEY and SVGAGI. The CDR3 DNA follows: TGTGCCAGCAGCGAGGACAGGGACAGGGGCTACACCTTC. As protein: CASSEDRDRGYTF.

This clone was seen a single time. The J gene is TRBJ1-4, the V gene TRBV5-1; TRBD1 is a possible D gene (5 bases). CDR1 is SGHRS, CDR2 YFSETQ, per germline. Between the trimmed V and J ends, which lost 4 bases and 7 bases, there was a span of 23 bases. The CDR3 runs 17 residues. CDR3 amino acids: CASSDGLGLSRGEKLFF. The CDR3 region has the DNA TGCGCCAGCAGCGATGGCTTGGGACTCAGCCGGGGTGAAAAACTGTTTTTT.

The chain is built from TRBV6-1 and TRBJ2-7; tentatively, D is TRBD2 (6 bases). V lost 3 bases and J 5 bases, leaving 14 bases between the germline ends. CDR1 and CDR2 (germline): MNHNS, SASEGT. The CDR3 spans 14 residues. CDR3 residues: CASSDRGGTDEQYF. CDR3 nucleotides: TGTGCCAGCAGTGACCGAGGAGGGACGGACGAGCAGTACTTC.

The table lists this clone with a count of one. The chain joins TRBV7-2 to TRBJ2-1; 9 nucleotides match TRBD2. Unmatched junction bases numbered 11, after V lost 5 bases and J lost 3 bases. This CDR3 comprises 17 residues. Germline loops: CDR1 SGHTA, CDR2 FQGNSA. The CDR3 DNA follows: TGTGCCAGCAGCCCGGCGGTCCTAGCGGGGTACTACAATGAGCAGTTCTTC. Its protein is CASSPAVLAGYYNEQFF.

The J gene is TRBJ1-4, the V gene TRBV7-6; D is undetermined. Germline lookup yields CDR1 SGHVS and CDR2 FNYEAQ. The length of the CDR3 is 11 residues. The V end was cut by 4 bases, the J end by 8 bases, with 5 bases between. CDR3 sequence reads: CASSSTEKLFF. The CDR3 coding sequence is TGTGCCAGCAGCTCGACAGAAAAACTGTTTTTT.

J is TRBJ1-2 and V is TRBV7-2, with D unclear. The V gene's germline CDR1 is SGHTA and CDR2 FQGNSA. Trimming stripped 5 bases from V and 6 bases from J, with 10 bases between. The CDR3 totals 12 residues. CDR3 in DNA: TGTGCCAGCAGCCCCACCGGGGATGGCTACACCTTC. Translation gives CASSPTGDGYTF. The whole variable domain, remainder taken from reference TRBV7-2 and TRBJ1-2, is GAGVSQSPSNKVTEKGKDVELRCDPISGHTALYWYRQSLGQGLEFLIYFQGNSAPDKSGLPSDRFSAERTGGSVSTLTIQRTQQEDSAVYLCASSPTGDGYTFGSGTRLTVV.

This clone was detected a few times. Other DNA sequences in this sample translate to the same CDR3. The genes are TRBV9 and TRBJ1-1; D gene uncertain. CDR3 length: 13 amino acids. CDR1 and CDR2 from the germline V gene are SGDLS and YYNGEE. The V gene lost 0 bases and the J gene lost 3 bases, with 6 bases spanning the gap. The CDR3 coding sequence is TGTGCCAGCAGCGTAGTCCCTGACACTGAAGCTTTCTTT. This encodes CASSVVPDTEAFF.

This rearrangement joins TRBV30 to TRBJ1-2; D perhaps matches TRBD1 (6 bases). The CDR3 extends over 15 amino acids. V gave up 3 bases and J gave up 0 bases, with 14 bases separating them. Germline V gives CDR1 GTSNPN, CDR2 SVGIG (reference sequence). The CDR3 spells CAWSDTGSPNYGYTF. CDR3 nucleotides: TGTGCCTGGAGCGATACAGGGTCCCCTAACTATGGCTACACCTTC.

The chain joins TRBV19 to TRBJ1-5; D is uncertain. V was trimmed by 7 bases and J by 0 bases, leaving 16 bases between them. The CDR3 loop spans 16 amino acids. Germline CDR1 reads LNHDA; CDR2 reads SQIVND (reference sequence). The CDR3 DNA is TGTGCCAGTACTATGCGGTCCCCCCTTAGCAATCAGCCCCAGCATTTT. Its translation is CASTMRSPLSNQPQHF.

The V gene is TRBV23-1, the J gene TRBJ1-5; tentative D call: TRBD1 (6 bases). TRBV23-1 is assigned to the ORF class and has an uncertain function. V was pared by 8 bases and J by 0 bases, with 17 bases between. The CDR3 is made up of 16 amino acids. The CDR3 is CASRSGQINSNQPQHF. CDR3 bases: TGCGCCAGCCGATCCGGACAGATTAATAGCAATCAGCCCCAGCATTTT.

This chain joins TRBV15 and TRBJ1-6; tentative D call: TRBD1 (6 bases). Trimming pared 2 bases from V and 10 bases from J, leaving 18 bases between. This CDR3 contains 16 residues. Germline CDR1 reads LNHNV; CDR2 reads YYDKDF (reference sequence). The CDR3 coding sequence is TGTGCCACCAGCAGAAATCCCAAGACAGGTTCCTCACCCCTCCACTTT. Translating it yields CATSRNPKTGSSPLHF.

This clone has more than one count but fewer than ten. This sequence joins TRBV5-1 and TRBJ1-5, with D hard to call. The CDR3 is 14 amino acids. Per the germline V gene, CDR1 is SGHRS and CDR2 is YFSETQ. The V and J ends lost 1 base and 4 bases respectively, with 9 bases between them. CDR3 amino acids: CASSLSSGNQPQHF. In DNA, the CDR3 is TGCGCCAGCAGCTTGTCGTCGGGAAATCAGCCCCAGCATTTT.

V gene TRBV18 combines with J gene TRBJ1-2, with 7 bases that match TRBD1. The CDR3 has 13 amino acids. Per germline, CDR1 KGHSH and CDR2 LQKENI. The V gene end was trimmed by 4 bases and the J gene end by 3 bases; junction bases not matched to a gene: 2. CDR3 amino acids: CASSHGQDYGYTF. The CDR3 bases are TGTGCCAGCTCACATGGACAGGACTATGGCTACACCTTC. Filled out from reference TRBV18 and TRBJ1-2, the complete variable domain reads NAGVMQNPRHLVRRRGQEARLRCSPMKGHSHVYWYRQLPEEGLKFMVYLQKENIIDESGMPKERFSAEFPKEGPSILRIQQVVRGDSAAYFCASSHGQDYGYTFGSGTRLTVV.

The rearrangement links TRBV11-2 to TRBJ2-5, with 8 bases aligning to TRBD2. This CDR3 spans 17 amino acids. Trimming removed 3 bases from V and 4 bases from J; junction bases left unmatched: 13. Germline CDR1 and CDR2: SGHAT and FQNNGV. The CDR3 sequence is CASSLGGLDKRRETQYF. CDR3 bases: TGTGCCAGCAGCTTGGGGGGACTAGATAAGAGGCGAGAGACCCAGTACTTC.

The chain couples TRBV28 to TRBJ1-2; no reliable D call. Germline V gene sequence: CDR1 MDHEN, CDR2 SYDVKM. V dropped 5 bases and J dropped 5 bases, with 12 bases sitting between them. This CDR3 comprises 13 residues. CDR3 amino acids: CASSVVRGYGYTF. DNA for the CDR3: TGTGCCAGCAGTGTGGTGCGGGGATATGGCTACACCTTC.

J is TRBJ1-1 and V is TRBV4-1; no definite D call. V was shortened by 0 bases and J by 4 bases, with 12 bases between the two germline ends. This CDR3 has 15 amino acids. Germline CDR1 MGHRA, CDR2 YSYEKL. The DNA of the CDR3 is TGCGCCAGCAGCCAAGAAAGTGGGCAGTTCACTGAAGCTTTCTTT. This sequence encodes CASSQESGQFTEAFF.

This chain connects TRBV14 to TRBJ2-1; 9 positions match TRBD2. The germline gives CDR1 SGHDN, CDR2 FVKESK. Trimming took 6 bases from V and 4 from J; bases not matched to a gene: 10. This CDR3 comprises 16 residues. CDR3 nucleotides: TGTGCCAGCAGACGATCTAGCGGGGCCCAATACAATGAGCAGTTCTTC. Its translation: CASRRSSGAQYNEQFF.

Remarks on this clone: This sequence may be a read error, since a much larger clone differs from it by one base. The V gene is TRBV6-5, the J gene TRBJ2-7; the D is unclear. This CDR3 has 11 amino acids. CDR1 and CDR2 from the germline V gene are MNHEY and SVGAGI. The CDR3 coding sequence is TGTGCCAGCAGTTACTCCTCCGAGCAGTACTTC. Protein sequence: CASSYSSEQYF.

The CDR3 nucleotides are TGTGCCAGTAGTCACACGGCCCTTATACAGGGGGGCAATCAGCCCCAGCATTTT. Translation gives CASSHTALIQGGNQPQHF. The chain couples TRBV19 to TRBJ1-5; 8 bases are a match to TRBD1. The germline CDR1 and CDR2 sequences are LNHDA and SQIVND (reference sequence). V trimming: 5 bases; J trimming: 2 bases; junction bases outside the gene matches: 14. The CDR3 has 18 residues.

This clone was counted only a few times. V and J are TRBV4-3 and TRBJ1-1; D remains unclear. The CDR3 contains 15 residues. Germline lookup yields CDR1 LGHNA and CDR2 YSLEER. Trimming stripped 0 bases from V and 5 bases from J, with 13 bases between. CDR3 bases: TGCGCCAGCAGCCAAGATACAGTGATAAGGACTGAAGCTTTCTTT. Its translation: CASSQDTVIRTEAFF.

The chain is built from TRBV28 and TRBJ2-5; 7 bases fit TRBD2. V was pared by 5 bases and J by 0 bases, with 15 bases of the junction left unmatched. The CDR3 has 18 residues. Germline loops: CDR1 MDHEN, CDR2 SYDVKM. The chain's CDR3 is CASSGGGTPGNNQETQYF. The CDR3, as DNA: TGTGCCAGCAGTGGGGGGGGGACTCCGGGAAACAACCAAGAGACCCAGTACTTC.

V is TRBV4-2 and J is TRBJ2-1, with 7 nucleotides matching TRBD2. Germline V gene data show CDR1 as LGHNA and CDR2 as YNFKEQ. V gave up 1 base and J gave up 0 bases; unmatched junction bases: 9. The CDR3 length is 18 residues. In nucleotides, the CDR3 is TGTGCCAGCAGCCAAGGGGCTGGGTTAGCGGGCTCCTACAATGAGCAGTTCTTC. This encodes CASSQGAGLAGSYNEQFF.

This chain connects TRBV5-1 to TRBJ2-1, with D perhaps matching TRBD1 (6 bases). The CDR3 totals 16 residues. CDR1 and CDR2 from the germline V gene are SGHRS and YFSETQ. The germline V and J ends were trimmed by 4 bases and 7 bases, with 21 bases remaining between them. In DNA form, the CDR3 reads TGCGCCAGCAGCCCCAGACAGGTTGAAGTGAAGAATGAGCAGTTCTTC. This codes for CASSPRQVEVKNEQFF.

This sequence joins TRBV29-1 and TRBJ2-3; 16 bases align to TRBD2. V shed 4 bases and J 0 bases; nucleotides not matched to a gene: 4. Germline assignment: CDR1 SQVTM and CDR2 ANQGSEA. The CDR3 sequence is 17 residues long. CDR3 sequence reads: CSVGGTSGGGSTDTQYF. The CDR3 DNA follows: TGCAGCGTTGGCGGGACTAGCGGGGGGGGTAGCACAGATACGCAGTATTTT.

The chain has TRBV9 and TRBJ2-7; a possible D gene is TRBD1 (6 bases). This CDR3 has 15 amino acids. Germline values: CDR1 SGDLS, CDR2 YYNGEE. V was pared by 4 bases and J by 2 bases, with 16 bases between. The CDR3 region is CASSPREDSAYEQYF. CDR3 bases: TGTGCCAGCAGCCCTCGTGAGGACAGCGCCTACGAGCAGTACTTC.

The chain's CDR3 is CASSYTTSCRLYEQFF. The CDR3 DNA sequence: TGTGCCAGCAGTTATACTACTAGCTGCCGTCTCTATGAGCAGTTCTTC. The genes are TRBV6-7 and TRBJ2-1; a possible D gene is TRBD2 (6 bases). TRBV6-7 is assigned to the ORF class and has an uncertain function. This CDR3 spans 16 amino acids. Trimming removed 3 bases from V and 8 bases from J, with 20 bases in between.

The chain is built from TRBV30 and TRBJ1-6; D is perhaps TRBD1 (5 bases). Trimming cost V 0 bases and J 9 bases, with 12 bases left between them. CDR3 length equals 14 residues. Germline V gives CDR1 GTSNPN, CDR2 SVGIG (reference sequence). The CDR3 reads CAWSVSGAGSPLHF. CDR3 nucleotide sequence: TGTGCCTGGAGTGTTAGTGGGGCAGGTTCACCCCTCCACTTT.